Shown below are 26 T cell receptor beta chains from a single sample sequenced in a study of Graves' ophthalmopathy and Graves' hyperthyroidism. The sequenced template was RNA, covering the TCR beta CDR3 region. Amplification began with first-round RT-PCR using HTBI primers, then second-round multiplex PCR was performed. TCRdb reprocessed the multiplex PCR reads with MiXCR, giving one entry per CDR3 protein. The data contain 35,000 to 50,000 distinct CDR3 sequences, around half of them singletons. Sequenced material: peripheral blood. The receptors derive from an adult woman with stable Graves' hyperthyroidism.

This clonotype was seen many times. The V call is TRBV10-2, the J call TRBJ2-2, with D possibly TRBD1 on 6 matching bases. V was clipped by 4 bases and J by 5 bases, with 11 bases between them. In germline, CDR1 is WSHSY, CDR2 SAAADI. The CDR3 is made up of 14 amino acids. The CDR3 loop reads CASSGQGRTGELFF. The CDR3 nucleotides read TGCGCCAGCAGTGGGCAGGGGCGAACCGGGGAGCTGTTTTTT.

This clonotype was seen only a few times. The chain employs TRBV7-9 and TRBJ2-5; 14 bases map to TRBD2. After removal of 5 bases from V and 5 bases from J, the junction contained 7 bases not matched to a gene. The CDR3 sequence is 16 residues long. Germline assignment: CDR1 SEHNR and CDR2 FQNEAQ (reference sequence). The CDR3 coding sequence is TGTGCCAGCAGCCCCAGGACTAGCGGGAGGAGGGAGACCCAGTACTTC. Its translation is CASSPRTSGRRETQYF.

V is TRBV10-3 and J is TRBJ1-2, with 7 bases fitting TRBD1. Germline V CDR1 and CDR2: ENHRY, SYGVKD. The CDR3 covers 11 residues. V dropped 6 bases and J dropped 8; count of bases not matched to a gene: 3. The CDR3 loop reads CAISTDRGYTF. DNA of the CDR3: TGTGCCATCAGCACGGACAGGGGCTACACCTTC.

The chain joins TRBV7-9 to TRBJ2-7; D ambiguous. This CDR3 comprises 14 residues. Per the germline V gene, CDR1 is SEHNR and CDR2 is FQNEAQ (reference sequence). V was cut by 11 bases and J by 1 base, with 18 bases left in between. The CDR3 sequence: CARARSPPSYEQYF. In nucleotides, the CDR3 is TGTGCCCGGGCTAGGTCCCCTCCATCCTACGAGCAGTACTTC.

This clonotype was seen at least ten times. The chain joins TRBV7-9 to TRBJ1-1; maybe TRBD1 (6 bases). Per the germline V gene, CDR1 is SEHNR and CDR2 is FQNEAQ (reference sequence). Trimming took 4 bases from V and 3 from J, leaving 6 bases between them. The CDR3 has 12 amino acids. The CDR3 is CASSYRDTEAFF. CDR3 DNA: TGTGCCAGCAGCTACAGGGACACTGAAGCTTTCTTT. Filled out from reference TRBV7-9 and TRBJ1-1, the complete variable domain reads DTGVSQNPRHKITKRGQNVTFRCDPISEHNRLYWYRQTLGQGPEFLTYFQNEAQLEKSRLLSDRFSAERPKGSFSTLEIQRTEQGDSAMYLCASSYRDTEAFFGQGTRLTVV.

The chain couples TRBV20-1 to TRBJ2-7; 12 positions match TRBD2. Trimming removed 3 bases from V and 3 bases from J; junction bases left unmatched: 9. Germline CDR1 and CDR2: DFQATT and SNEGSKA (reference sequence). The CDR3 has 16 amino acids. CDR3 sequence: CSARTSGSARFYEQYF. For the CDR3, the DNA is TGCAGTGCTAGGACTAGCGGGAGTGCACGATTCTACGAGCAGTACTTC.

The chain recombines TRBV7-2 with TRBJ1-6, with 11 nucleotides matching TRBD1. Trimming cost V 8 bases and J 10 bases; bases outside gene matches: 16. The CDR3 has 17 residues. In germline, CDR1 is SGHTA, CDR2 FQGNSA. The CDR3 region has the DNA TGTGCCAGCGGTCTCATTTCGGGACAGGGGGGTAACTCACCCCTCCACTTT. Amino acids: CASGLISGQGGNSPLHF.

This chain uses TRBV20-1 with TRBJ1-1, with no clear D. This CDR3 spans 12 amino acids. The V and J ends lost 4 bases and 3 bases respectively, with 9 bases between them. Germline values: CDR1 DFQATT, CDR2 SNEGSKA (reference sequence). This chain's CDR3 is CSAIRGDTEAFF. The CDR3 DNA follows: TGCAGTGCTATCAGAGGAGACACTGAAGCTTTCTTT.

The J gene is TRBJ1-1, the V gene TRBV24-1; D remains ambiguous. The CDR3 runs to 13 residues. Germline CDR1 and CDR2: KGHDR and SFDVKD. Trimming left V 7 bases short and J 4 bases short, with 12 bases between. The chain's CDR3 is CATSTVGSTEAFF. The CDR3 bases are TGTGCCACCAGCACCGTAGGGTCCACTGAAGCTTTCTTT.

On this clonotype itself: At one boundary the junction diverges from the germline segment, which might be a read error. The V and J genes are TRBV19 and TRBJ2-5; no clear D gene. The germline CDR1 and CDR2 sequences are LNHDA and SQIVND (reference sequence). The CDR3 is 11 amino acids. CDR3 region: CASSTSETQHF. The CDR3 DNA reads as TGTGCCAGTAGTACTTCAGAGACCCAGCACTTC.

This chain uses TRBV5-1 with TRBJ1-4; a weak D match, TRBD1 (6 bases). V was shortened by 4 bases and J by 7 bases, with 17 bases between the two germline ends. The CDR3 consists of 15 residues. From germline, CDR1 is SGHRS and CDR2 YFSETQ. The CDR3 spells CASSSYRDGSEKLFF. The CDR3 region has the DNA TGCGCCAGCAGCAGCTACAGGGATGGTTCTGAAAAACTGTTTTTT.

In its sample, this clonotype was seen many times. The genes are TRBV19 and TRBJ2-5, with 7 bases identical to TRBD1. The CDR3 length is 13 residues. The ends lost 9 bases at V and 0 bases at J; junction bases unmatched: 4. The germline V gene encodes CDR1 LNHDA and CDR2 SQIVND (reference sequence). The CDR3 reads CASSGQNQETQYF. CDR3 in DNA: TGTGCCAGCTCGGGACAGAACCAAGAGACCCAGTACTTC.

Points on this clonotype: At one end the junction does not follow the germline gene, possibly because of a read error. The V call is TRBV6-5, the J call TRBJ2-7; D not certain. Germline lookup yields CDR1 MNHEY and CDR2 SVGAGI. The CDR3 length is 15 residues. The CDR3 sequence: CASSYPSQLSYEQCF. The CDR3, as DNA: TGTGCCAGCAGTTACCCGAGTCAGCTGTCCTACGAGCAGTGCTTC.

J is TRBJ2-6 and V is TRBV20-1; weak D call: TRBD2 (7 bases). Germline assignment: CDR1 DFQATT and CDR2 SNEGSKA (reference sequence). Deletions cut 6 bases from V and 2 bases from J, with 11 bases between. This CDR3 comprises 14 residues. The CDR3 spells CSAWEGAGANVLTF. The CDR3 DNA reads as TGCAGTGCCTGGGAGGGGGCTGGGGCCAACGTCCTGACTTTC.

By frequency in the sample, this clonotype is medium-sized (0.01 to 0.1%). This chain uses TRBV10-3 with TRBJ1-6; D perhaps matches TRBD1 (6 bases). Germline V gene data show CDR1 as ENHRY and CDR2 as SYGVKD. The CDR3 consists of 15 residues. V lost 5 bases and J 9 bases, leaving 17 bases between the germline ends. The CDR3 DNA reads as TGTGCCATCAGTCTCCCGGGACATCCTCCTTCACCCCTCCACTTT. Translated, it gives CAISLPGHPPSPLHF.

This sequence joins TRBV9 and TRBJ2-7; 7 positions match TRBD1. Losses at the gene ends were 7 bases for V and 3 bases for J; bases not matched to a gene: 7. CDR1 and CDR2 (germline): SGDLS, YYNGEE. This CDR3 is 13 amino acids long. The CDR3 region has the DNA TGTGCCAGCGGTTCCGGGACAGACTACGAGCAGTACTTC. It translates to CASGSGTDYEQYF. Supplemented by reference TRBV9 and TRBJ2-7, the full variable domain reads DSGVTQTPKHLITATGQRVTLRCSPRSGDLSVYWYQQSLDQGLQFLIQYYNGEERAKGNILERFSAQQFPDLHSELNLSSLELGDSALYFCASGSGTDYEQYFGPGTRLTVT.

This clonotype has a count of ten or more. V and J are TRBV5-1 and TRBJ2-3; maybe TRBD1 (5 bases). There are 15 residues in the CDR3. Germline loops: CDR1 SGHRS, CDR2 YFSETQ. V shed 4 bases and J shed 3 bases, with 15 bases lying between them. The DNA for the CDR3 is TGCGCCAGCAGCCAGGGTCCGCCCGTGACAGATACGCAGTATTTT. It yields the protein CASSQGPPVTDTQYF. Full variable domain (remainder filled in from reference TRBV5-1 and TRBJ2-3): KAGVTQTPRYLIKTRGQQVTLSCSPISGHRSVSWYQQTPGQGLQFLFEYFSETQRNKGNFPGRFSGRQFSNSRSEMNVSTLELGDSALYLCASSQGPPVTDTQYFGPGTRLTVL.

This chain links TRBV7-3 with TRBJ2-3, with 9 bases that match TRBD1. Germline CDR1 is SGHTA and CDR2 is FQGTGA. J lost 6 bases, V lost 5 bases, and 12 bases had no gene match. The CDR3 is made up of 16 amino acids. CDR3 protein: CASSLRTGQGADTQYF. The CDR3 bases are TGTGCCAGCAGCCTGCGAACGGGACAGGGTGCCGATACGCAGTATTTT.

This clonotype was observed many times. CDR3 protein: CASSQGAYNEKLFF. The CDR3 coding sequence is TGTGCCAGCAGTCAGGGGGCTTATAATGAAAAACTGTTTTTT. The chain couples TRBV12-3 or TRBV12-4 to TRBJ1-4; TRBD1 matches 8 bases. Trimming at V came to 5 bases and at J to 4 bases, leaving 3 bases not matched to a gene. The CDR3 runs to 14 residues.

The chain couples TRBV29-1 to TRBJ1-1; the D gene is possibly TRBD1 (5 bases). Trimming took 3 bases from V and 0 from J, leaving 8 bases between them. Germline V gene sequence: CDR1 SQVTM, CDR2 ANQGSEA. CDR3 length: 13 residues. The CDR3 spells CSVERGLNTEAFF. The CDR3 coding sequence is TGCAGCGTTGAGCGGGGGTTGAACACTGAAGCTTTCTTT. Full variable domain (remainder filled in from reference TRBV29-1 and TRBJ1-1): SAVISQKPSRDICQRGTSLTIQCQVDSQVTMMFWYRQQPGQSLTLIATANQGSEATYESGFVIDKFPISRPNLTFSTLTVSNMSPEDSSIYLCSVERGLNTEAFFGQGTRLTVV.

This clonotype was found many times. The rearrangement uses TRBV5-1 and TRBJ2-2, with a tentative D call TRBD1 (6 bases). This CDR3 region has 14 residues. With 5 bases removed from V and 3 bases from J, the gap between germline ends came to 11 bases. CDR1 and CDR2 from the germline V gene are SGHRS and YFSETQ. CDR3 loop: CASSPRTDTGELFF. Written as DNA, the CDR3 is TGCGCCAGCAGTCCCAGGACAGACACCGGGGAGCTGTTTTTT.

This clonotype has a count of ten or more. The chain uses TRBV4-2 and TRBJ1-6; D unresolved. Germline V CDR1 and CDR2: LGHNA, YNFKEQ. The CDR3 is 12 amino acids. The V end was cut by 0 bases, the J end by 12 bases, with 6 bases between. The CDR3 sequence: CASSQDRQPLHF. The DNA for the CDR3 is TGTGCCAGCAGCCAAGACAGGCAACCCCTCCACTTT.

This clonotype is deemed large. The gene calls are TRBV24-1 and TRBJ2-5, with 7 bases lining up with TRBD1. CDR1 and CDR2 from the germline V gene are KGHDR and SFDVKD. This CDR3 comprises 15 residues. V dropped 5 bases and J dropped 4; count of bases not matched to a gene: 9. The CDR3 here is CATSGNRGVGETQYF. In nucleotides, the CDR3 is TGTGCCACCAGTGGGAACAGGGGAGTAGGAGAGACCCAGTACTTC.

This clonotype was observed a single time. This CDR3 is missing its conserved last phenylalanine or tryptophan, likely due to a read error. The chain is built from TRBV20-1 and TRBJ2-5; the D is unclear. Germline V CDR1 and CDR2: DFQATT, SNEGSKA (reference sequence). This CDR3 contains 12 residues. Trimming removed 3 bases at V and 4 bases at J, with 9 bases between. The DNA of the CDR3 is TGCAGTGCTAGGGTCCCCCCAGAGACCCAGTACTTA. Protein product: CSARVPPETQYL.

The CDR3: CATSSAGGGVAFF. CDR3 DNA: TGTGCCACCAGCAGTGCCGGGGGCGGGGTAGCTTTCTTT. This rearrangement joins TRBV15 to TRBJ1-1; possible D gene TRBD1, 6 bases. V lost 3 bases and J 10 bases, leaving 15 bases between the germline ends. Germline V CDR1 and CDR2: LNHNV, YYDKDF (reference sequence). The CDR3 runs to 13 residues.

CDR3 DNA: TGCAGTGCCAGGATGACTAGCGGGATGGAGACCCAGTACTTC. This gives the protein CSARMTSGMETQYF. The chain couples TRBV20-1 to TRBJ2-5; TRBD2 matches 11 bases. The CDR3 is made up of 14 amino acids. Germline CDR1 is DFQATT and CDR2 is SNEGSKA (reference sequence). V lost 6 bases, J lost 5 bases, and 8 bases stayed unmatched.